This T cell receptor (beta chain) was profiled in a study of blood T cell repertoires in COVID-19. Whole-study context: The samples span acute and convalescent COVID-19 from the United States, Italy and Spain.

TCRdb's copy holds only in-frame clones and misses some; the assay was immunoSEQ multiplex PCR. The data hold around 430,000 clones, with about 86% observed a single time. Enrollees, roughly 18 to 89 years old, lived in 20 to 25 US areas. Membership in each cohort depended on participant-reported clinical history. What the recovered Cohort 3 donors had was two negative PCRs, clearance, or symptom resolution. The CDR3 covers 16 residues. V lost 0 bases and J 2 bases, leaving 13 bases between the germline ends. Germline CDR1 SGHRS, CDR2 YFSETQ. The TCR sequence derives from a woman aged 45-59 years who had recovered from COVID-19. This chain connects TRBV5-1 to TRBJ2-3, with D hard to call. Sequenced: PBMCs or T cells enriched from blood (not recorded which). The CDR3 reads CASSLAGSAYTDTQYF. The DNA of the CDR3 is TGCGCCAGCAGCTTGGCCGGGTCGGCTTACACAGATACGCAGTATTTT.